This entry lists 5 T cell receptor beta chains sequenced from one sample in a study of cytomegalovirus exposure and HLA in healthy donors. Both 60 Vbeta primers and 13 Jbeta primers went into the PCR. This table comes from immunoSEQ multiplex PCR, and its TCRdb copy is limited to in-frame clones, with some not included. The sample has 150,000 to 250,000 clones, 75% to 90% seen once. Material: PBMCs. These receptors all come from a woman between 45 and 65 years old in good health and CMV-seropositive.

The chain carries TRBV7-2 and TRBJ1-2; 7 positions match TRBD1. Germline-derived CDR1 and CDR2 are SGHTA and FQGNSA. This CDR3 spans 14 amino acids. Losses at the gene ends were 5 bases for V and 4 bases for J; bases not matched to a gene: 7. CDR3 bases: TGTGCCAGCAGCCTACGTGGACAGGCCTATGGCTACACCTTC. Translating gives CASSLRGQAYGYTF.

CDR3 nucleotides: TGTGCCTGGAGTGGGGCGCCAGCCTACGAGCAGTACTTC. As protein: CAWSGAPAYEQYF. J is TRBJ2-7 and V is TRBV30; D gene uncertain. Germline loops: CDR1 GTSNPN, CDR2 SVGIG (reference sequence). Deletions cut 1 base from V and 2 bases from J, with 9 bases between. This CDR3 has 13 residues.

V gene TRBV28 combines with J gene TRBJ2-3, with 7 bases identical to TRBD1. Trimming removed 2 bases from V and 1 base from J; junction bases left unmatched: 6. The CDR3 has 16 residues. The germline CDR1 and CDR2 sequences are MDHEN and SYDVKM. The CDR3 region is CASSLGQGGRTDTQYF. Here the CDR3 DNA reads TGTGCCAGCAGTTTAGGCCAAGGGGGCCGCACAGATACGCAGTATTTT.

This clone was seen once. The V call is TRBV6-6, the J call TRBJ1-3, with TRBD1 identical over 9 bases. CDR3 length: 15 residues. Unmatched junction bases numbered 7, after V lost 6 bases and J lost 4 bases. The germline V gene encodes CDR1 MNHNY and CDR2 SVGAGI (reference sequence). The DNA for the CDR3 is TGTGCCAGCAGGCGGACAGGGGCATCAGGAAACACCATATATTTT. Translating it yields CASRRTGASGNTIYF.

This rearrangement joins TRBV18 to TRBJ2-7; TRBD2 is a possible D gene (6 bases). Germline values: CDR1 KGHSH, CDR2 LQKENI. The CDR3 is 14 residues long. V was clipped by 3 bases and J by 3 bases, with 12 bases between them. The DNA of the CDR3 is TGTGCCAGCTCACCGGGGGGAAGTGGCTACGAGCAGTACTTC. This gives the protein CASSPGGSGYEQYF.